The clone carrying this TCR beta chain showed up many times. What it binds is not known. The source of the sample is a study of T cells in Graves' hyperthyroidism and ophthalmopathy. Background on the study: At the time of initial diagnosis and before any treatment, peripheral blood was collected.

Germline loops: CDR1 SEHNR, CDR2 FQNEAQ (reference sequence). The CDR3 length is 14 residues. V shed 1 base and J shed 9 bases, with 10 bases lying between them. Overall study results and limits: Peripheral blood also featured most of the thyroid clonotypes expanded above 0.001.

RNA transcripts served as the template for amplifying TCR beta CDR3 regions. First-round RT-PCR targeting the TCR CDR3 was performed with the HTBI primer set. Each CDR3 protein is one row after TCRdb ran MiXCR on the multiplex PCR reads. The sample lists roughly 700,000 distinct CDR3 sequences; over 35% were seen once. The chain joins TRBV7-9 to TRBJ1-6; a weak D match, TRBD1 (6 bases). Sequencing was performed on blood. The clonotype comes from a woman in her forties with Graves' hyperthyroidism. CDR3 loop: CASSLETGSSPLHF. In DNA, the CDR3 is TGTGCCAGCAGCTTAGAAACAGGGAGTTCACCCCTCCACTTT.